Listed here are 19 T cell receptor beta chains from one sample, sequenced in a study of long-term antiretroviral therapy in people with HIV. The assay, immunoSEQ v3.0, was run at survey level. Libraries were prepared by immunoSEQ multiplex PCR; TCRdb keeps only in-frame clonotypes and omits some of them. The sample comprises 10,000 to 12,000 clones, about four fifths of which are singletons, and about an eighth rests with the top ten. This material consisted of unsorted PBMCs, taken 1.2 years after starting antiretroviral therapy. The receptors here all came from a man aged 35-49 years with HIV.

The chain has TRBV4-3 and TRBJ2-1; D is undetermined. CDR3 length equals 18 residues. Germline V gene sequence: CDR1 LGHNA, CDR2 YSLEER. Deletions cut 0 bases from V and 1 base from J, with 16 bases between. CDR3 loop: CASSQDGGRPHSYNEQFF. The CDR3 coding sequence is TGCGCCAGCAGCCAAGATGGCGGCCGACCACATTCCTACAATGAGCAGTTCTTC.

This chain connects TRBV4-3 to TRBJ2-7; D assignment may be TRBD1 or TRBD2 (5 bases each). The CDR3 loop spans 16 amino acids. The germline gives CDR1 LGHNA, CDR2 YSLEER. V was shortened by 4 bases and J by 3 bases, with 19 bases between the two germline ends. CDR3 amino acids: CASSPSGDAGYYEQYF. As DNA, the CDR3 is TGCGCCAGCAGCCCCTCTGGGGACGCAGGATACTACGAGCAGTACTTC.

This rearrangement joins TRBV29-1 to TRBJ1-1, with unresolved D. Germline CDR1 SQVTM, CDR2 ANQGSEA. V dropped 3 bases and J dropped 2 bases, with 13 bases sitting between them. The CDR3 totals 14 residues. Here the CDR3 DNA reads TGCAGCGTTGATTTCGGCGTTTCAAACACTGAAGCTTTCTTT. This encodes CSVDFGVSNTEAFF.

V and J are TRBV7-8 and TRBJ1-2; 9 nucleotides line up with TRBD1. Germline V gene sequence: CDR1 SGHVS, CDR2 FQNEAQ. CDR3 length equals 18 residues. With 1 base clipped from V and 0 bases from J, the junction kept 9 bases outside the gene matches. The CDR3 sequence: CASSLVRDRAVANYGYTF. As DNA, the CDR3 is TGTGCCAGCAGCTTAGTTAGGGACAGGGCGGTGGCTAACTATGGCTACACCTTC.

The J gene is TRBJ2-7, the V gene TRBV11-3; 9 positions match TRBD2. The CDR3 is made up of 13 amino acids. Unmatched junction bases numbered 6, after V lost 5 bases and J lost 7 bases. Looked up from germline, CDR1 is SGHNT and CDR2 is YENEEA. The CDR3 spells CASSRGGAEEQYF. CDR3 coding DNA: TGTGCCAGCAGCCGCGGGGGGGCAGAGGAGCAGTACTTC.

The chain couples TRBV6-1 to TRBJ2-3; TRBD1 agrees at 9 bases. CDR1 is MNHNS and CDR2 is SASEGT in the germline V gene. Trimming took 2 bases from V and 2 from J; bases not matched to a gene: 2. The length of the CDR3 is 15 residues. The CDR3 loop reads CASSELQGATDTQYF. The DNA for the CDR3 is TGTGCCAGCAGTGAATTACAGGGGGCCACAGATACGCAGTATTTT.

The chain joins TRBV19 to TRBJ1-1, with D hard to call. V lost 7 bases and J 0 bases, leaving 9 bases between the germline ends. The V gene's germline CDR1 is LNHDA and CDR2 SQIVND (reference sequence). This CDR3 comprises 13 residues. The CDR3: CASIGLMNTEAFF. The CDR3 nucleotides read TGTGCCAGTATAGGGTTGATGAACACTGAAGCTTTCTTT.

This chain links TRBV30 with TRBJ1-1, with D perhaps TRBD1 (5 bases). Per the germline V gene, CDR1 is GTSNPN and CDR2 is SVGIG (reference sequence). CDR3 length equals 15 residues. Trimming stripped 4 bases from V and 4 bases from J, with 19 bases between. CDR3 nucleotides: TGTGCCTGGACCCCACAGGACTGGATCGTCACTGAAGCTTTCTTT. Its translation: CAWTPQDWIVTEAFF.

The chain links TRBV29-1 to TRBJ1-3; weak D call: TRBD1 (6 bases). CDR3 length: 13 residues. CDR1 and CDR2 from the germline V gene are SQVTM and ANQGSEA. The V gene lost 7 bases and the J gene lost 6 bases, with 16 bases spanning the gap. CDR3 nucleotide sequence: TGCAGCGCCGTAGTCCGGACAGAAAACACCATATATTTT. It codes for CSAVVRTENTIYF.

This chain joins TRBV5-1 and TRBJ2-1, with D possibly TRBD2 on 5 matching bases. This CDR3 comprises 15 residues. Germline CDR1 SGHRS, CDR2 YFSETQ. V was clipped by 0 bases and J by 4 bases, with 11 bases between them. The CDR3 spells CASSLDSGGYNEQFF. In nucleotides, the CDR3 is TGCGCCAGCAGCTTGGACAGCGGAGGATACAATGAGCAGTTCTTC.

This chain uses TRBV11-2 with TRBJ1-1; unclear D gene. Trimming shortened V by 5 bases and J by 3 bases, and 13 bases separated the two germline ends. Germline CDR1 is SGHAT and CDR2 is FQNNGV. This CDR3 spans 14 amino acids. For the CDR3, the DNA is TGTGCCAGCAGCATCAGGCTTGGGGACACTGAAGCTTTCTTT. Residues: CASSIRLGDTEAFF.

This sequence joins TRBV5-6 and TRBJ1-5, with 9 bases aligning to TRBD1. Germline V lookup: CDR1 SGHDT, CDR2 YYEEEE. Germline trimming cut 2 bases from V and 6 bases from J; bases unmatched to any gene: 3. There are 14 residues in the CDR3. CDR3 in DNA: TGTGCCAGCAGCTTCGGACAGGGGAGTCAGCCCCAGCATTTT. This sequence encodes CASSFGQGSQPQHF.

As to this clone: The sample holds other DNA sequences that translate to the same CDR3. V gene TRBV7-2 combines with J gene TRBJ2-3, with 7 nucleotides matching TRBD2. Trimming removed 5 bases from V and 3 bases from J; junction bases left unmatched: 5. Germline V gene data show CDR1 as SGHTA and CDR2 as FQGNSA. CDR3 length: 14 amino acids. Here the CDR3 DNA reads TGTGCCAGCAGCCCCCTCGGGGGGACAGATACGCAGTATTTT. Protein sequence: CASSPLGGTDTQYF.

The CDR3 loop reads CASSSRDTYEQYF. The CDR3 DNA is TGTGCCAGCAGCAGCCGGGACACTTACGAGCAGTACTTC. This chain links TRBV7-2 with TRBJ2-7; D may be TRBD1 (6 bases). V was clipped by 5 bases and J by 4 bases, with 12 bases between them. CDR3 length: 13 residues. CDR1 is SGHTA and CDR2 is FQGNSA in the germline V gene.

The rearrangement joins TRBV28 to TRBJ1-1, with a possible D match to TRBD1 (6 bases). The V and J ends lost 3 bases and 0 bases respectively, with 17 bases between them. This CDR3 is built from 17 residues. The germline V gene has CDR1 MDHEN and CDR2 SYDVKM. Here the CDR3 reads CASSLVQGASMNTEAFF. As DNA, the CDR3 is TGTGCCAGCAGTTTGGTACAGGGAGCTTCCATGAACACTGAAGCTTTCTTT. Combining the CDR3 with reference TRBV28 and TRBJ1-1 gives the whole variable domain DVKVTQSSRYLVKRTGEKVFLECVQDMDHENMFWYRQDPGLGLRLIYFSYDVKMKEKGDIPEGYSVSREKKERFSLILESASTNQTSMYLCASSLVQGASMNTEAFFGQGTRLTVV.

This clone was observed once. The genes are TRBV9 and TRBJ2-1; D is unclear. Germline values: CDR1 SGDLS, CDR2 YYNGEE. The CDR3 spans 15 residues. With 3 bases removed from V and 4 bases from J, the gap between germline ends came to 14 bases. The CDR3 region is CASSGLPGPYNEQFF. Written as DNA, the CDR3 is TGTGCCAGCAGCGGCCTACCGGGTCCGTACAATGAGCAGTTCTTC.

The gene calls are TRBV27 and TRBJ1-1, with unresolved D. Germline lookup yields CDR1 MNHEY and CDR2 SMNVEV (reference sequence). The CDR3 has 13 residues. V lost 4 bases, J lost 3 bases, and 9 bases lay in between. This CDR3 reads CASSSRWDTEAFF. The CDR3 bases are TGTGCCAGCAGTTCCCGATGGGACACTGAAGCTTTCTTT.

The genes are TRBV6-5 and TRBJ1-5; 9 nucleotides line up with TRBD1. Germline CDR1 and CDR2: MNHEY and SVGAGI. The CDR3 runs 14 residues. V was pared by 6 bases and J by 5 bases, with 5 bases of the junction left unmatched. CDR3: CASRDTGGHQPQHF. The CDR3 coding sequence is TGTGCCAGCAGAGATACAGGGGGCCATCAGCCCCAGCATTTT.

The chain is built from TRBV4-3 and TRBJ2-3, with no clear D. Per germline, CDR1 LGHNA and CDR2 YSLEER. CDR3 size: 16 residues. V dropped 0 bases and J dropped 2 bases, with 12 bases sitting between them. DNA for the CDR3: TGCGCCAGCAGCCAAGAGGGGTCCCCTTACACAGATACGCAGTATTTT. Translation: CASSQEGSPYTDTQYF.